This T cell receptor (beta chain) came from a study of blood T cell repertoires in COVID-19 (dated by TCRdb to 2020 to 2022). Some background on the complete study: Samples from collaborators originated in the United States, Italy and Spain and spanned both the acute and convalescent phases of COVID-19. The prospective study material was composed of cDNA or gDNA derived from T cells, B-cell-depleted T cells, or PBMCs. Deeply sampled blood TCRbeta repertoires from subjects exposed to, actively infected with, or recovered from COVID-19 were included in the dataset. The repertoires were released in a freely available public database meant as a resource for research on the immune response to SARS-CoV-2. The samples were drawn from the first 160 participants of the ongoing ImmuneRACE study and from over 950 subjects provided by 6 global collaborators. The sample metadata nearly always contained a de-identified subject ID, COVID-19 status, age in years and sex. HLA class I and class II types, where available, came from metadata supplied by the sample provider rather than from assay-based typing.

Broad study findings and their caveats: Clinical and demographic metadata were provided uncurated, with the amount varying by source and participant.

In the prospective study, participants were about 18 to 95 years old, resided in about two dozen geographic areas of the United States, and were enrolled through a virtual design. Cohort assignment in the prospective study relied on participant-reported clinical history from a screening survey and a study questionnaire. For ImmuneRACE Cohort 3, a participant was defined as recovered based on two consecutive negative NP/OP PCR tests, clearance by a healthcare professional, or resolution of symptoms. In the prospective study, mobile phlebotomists collected whole blood, serum and a nasopharyngeal or oropharyngeal swab from each participant. Participants in the prospective study had the option to provide additional blood draws and questionnaires over an approximately 2-month period. Before DNA extraction, blood samples from the prospective study were shipped at room temperature or frozen. The immunoSEQ Assay, a bias-controlled multiplex PCR, was used to amplify TCRbeta CDR3 regions from genomic DNA. Concerning the study's data processing: Nucleated cell counts per sample were estimated from amplification of reference gene primers within the assay. To quantify the absolute abundance of each unique TCRbeta CDR3 rearrangement, sequence reads were collapsed and filtered. For each sample, productive Simpson clonality was calculated by taking the square root of Simpson's diversity index across productive rearrangements. TCRdb's version of the immuneACCESS table is confined to in-frame rearrangements and falls short of the full clone set. An unresolved V gene accounts for under half of the shortfall where checked; the remainder is of unknown origin. V, J and clone size were drawn from that table, and D and trimming were deduced from the DNA. The sample records about 170,000 clones, about 91% of which are singletons. Roughly 0.82% of the sample goes to the ten largest clones.

Trimming costs V 2 bases and J 8 bases, and their ends lie 12 bases apart. The CDR3 covers 13 residues, taking in both the cysteine and the phenylalanine. Just CDR3 DNA is preserved here, 39 bases in frame from base 1. The CDR1 and CDR2 encoded by the germline V gene (reference sequence) are MNHEY and SMNVEV. This clone has only a few counts. No antigen is known for it. No base quality values were provided; no much bigger clone lies one nucleotide off. The chain joins TRBV27 to TRBJ1-2; the D gene is possibly TRBD1, with 5 bases matching. Sequenced: PBMCs or T cells enriched from blood (not recorded which). The clonotype originates from a woman in her late teens or twenties who had recovered from COVID-19. The DNA sequence reads TGTGCCAGCAGTTTAAGCAGGGAACGAGGCTACACCTTC. This encodes CASSLSRERGYTF.